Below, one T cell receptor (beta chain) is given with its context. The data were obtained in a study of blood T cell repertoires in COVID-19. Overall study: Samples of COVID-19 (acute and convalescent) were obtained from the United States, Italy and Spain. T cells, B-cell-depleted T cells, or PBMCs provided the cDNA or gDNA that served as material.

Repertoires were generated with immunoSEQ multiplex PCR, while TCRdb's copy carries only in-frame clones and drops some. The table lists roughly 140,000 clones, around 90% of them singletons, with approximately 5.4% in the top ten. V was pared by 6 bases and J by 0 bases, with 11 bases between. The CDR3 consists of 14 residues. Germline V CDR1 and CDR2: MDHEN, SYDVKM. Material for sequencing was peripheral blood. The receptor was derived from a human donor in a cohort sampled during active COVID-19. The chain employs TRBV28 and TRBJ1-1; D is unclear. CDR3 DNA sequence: TGTGCCAGCAGCCCCCTATCGGTGAACACTGAAGCTTTCTTT. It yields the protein CASSPLSVNTEAFF.